A single sample is the source of the 25 T cell receptor beta chains below, sequenced in a study of regulatory T cells in long-lasting Graves disease. With iRepertoire HTBI primers and Arm-PCR of CDR3 regions, TCR beta libraries were built. TCRdb independently ran MiXCR on the multiplex PCR reads; one entry per CDR3 protein. The top ten clones hold around 13% of a sample with roughly 500,000 distinct CDR3 sequences, around a fifth of them seen once. Regarding time point: persistent/refractory GD, antithyroid drugs over 5 years with positive TRAb. Construction of the TCR library relied on RNA isolated from PBMCs. The sample here was peripheral blood mononuclear cells (PBMCs), taken when the disease was refractory, from a patient treated with antithyroid drugs. Every receptor here comes from a female donor with Graves disease.

This clonotype was counted ten times or more. This chain links TRBV11-2 with TRBJ2-5; 11 bases align to TRBD1. The germline gives CDR1 SGHAT, CDR2 FQNNGV. V shed 3 bases and J 3 bases; nucleotides not matched to a gene: 3. This CDR3 spans 15 amino acids. For the CDR3, the DNA is TGTGCCAGCAGCTTGCCGGGACAGGGGGAAGAGACCCAGTACTTC. Translation gives CASSLPGQGEETQYF.

V and J are TRBV19 and TRBJ1-6; TRBD1 might be the D (5 bases). The CDR3 runs 16 residues. Per germline, CDR1 LNHDA and CDR2 SQIVND (reference sequence). V gave up 7 bases and J gave up 0 bases, with 13 bases separating them. This chain's CDR3 is CASMAGSDSYNSPLHF. Here the CDR3 DNA reads TGTGCCAGTATGGCAGGGTCTGACTCCTATAATTCACCCCTCCACTTT.

This clonotype was detected only a few times. The rearrangement links TRBV7-2 to TRBJ1-1, with no clear D. V was trimmed by 5 bases and J by 1 base, leaving 14 bases between them. Germline lookup yields CDR1 SGHTA and CDR2 FQGNSA. This CDR3 region has 15 residues. This chain's CDR3 is CASSAGRTANTEAFF. DNA of the CDR3: TGTGCCAGCAGCGCTGGAAGGACGGCGAACACTGAAGCTTTCTTT.

The V gene is TRBV20-1, the J gene TRBJ1-1; D is perhaps TRBD1 (5 bases). V was clipped by 6 bases and J by 3 bases, with 23 bases between them. Looked up from germline, CDR1 is DFQATT and CDR2 is SNEGSKA (reference sequence). The CDR3 runs to 16 residues. This CDR3 is CSAYFEGTGRDTEAFF. The CDR3 nucleotides read TGCAGTGCATATTTCGAGGGGACCGGTCGAGACACTGAAGCTTTCTTT.

This clonotype was seen ten or more times. V and J are TRBV28 and TRBJ2-5; 10 nucleotides match TRBD1. This CDR3 has 18 amino acids. After removal of 2 bases from V and 0 bases from J, the junction contained 9 bases not matched to a gene. Germline CDR1 reads MDHEN; CDR2 reads SYDVKM. The CDR3 DNA follows: TGTGCCAGCAGTTTAACTCGCCGGGACAGGGGCCACCAAGAGACCCAGTACTTC. Its translation is CASSLTRRDRGHQETQYF.

The chain links TRBV27 to TRBJ1-1; D ambiguous. The germline V gene encodes CDR1 MNHEY and CDR2 SMNVEV (reference sequence). Deletions cut 9 bases from V and 7 bases from J, with 12 bases between. The CDR3 loop spans 11 amino acids. This CDR3 reads CARNGNREAFF. Written as DNA, the CDR3 is TGTGCCAGGAATGGGAACCGTGAAGCTTTCTTT.

This clonotype has at least ten counts. The chain uses TRBV12-3 or TRBV12-4 and TRBJ2-7, with TRBD1 identical over 7 bases. This CDR3 has 11 residues. Trimming removed 6 bases from V and 7 bases from J; junction bases left unmatched: 3. The CDR3 region has the DNA TGTGCCAGCAGGGTGGACAGGGAGCAGTACTTC. Its translation: CASRVDREQYF.

This clonotype was observed a few times. J is TRBJ2-7 and V is TRBV6-1; weak D call: TRBD2 (5 bases). CDR1 and CDR2 from the germline V gene are MNHNS and SASEGT. Trimming pared 5 bases from V and 6 bases from J, leaving 20 bases between. CDR3 length: 15 residues. In DNA form, the CDR3 reads TGTGCCAGCAGTCCACGGGCGGGCGACTCAGGCGAGCAGTACTTC. This translates into CASSPRAGDSGEQYF.

Only a few counts were recorded for this clonotype. The J gene is TRBJ2-2, the V gene TRBV29-1; D possibly corresponds to TRBD1 (5 bases). Germline V gene lookup returns CDR1 SQVTM and CDR2 ANQGSEA. There are 14 residues in the CDR3. V gave up 5 bases and J gave up 5 bases, with 15 bases separating them. Here the CDR3 reads CSVQGTQRTGELFF. Here the CDR3 DNA reads TGCAGCGTTCAGGGAACGCAAAGGACCGGGGAGCTGTTTTTT.

The chain carries TRBV6-2 or TRBV6-3 and TRBJ2-3, with TRBD2 as a possible D gene (6 bases). There are 17 residues in the CDR3. Germline V gene data show CDR1 as MNHEY and CDR2 as SVGEGT. V shed 6 bases and J shed 2 bases, with 21 bases lying between them. The CDR3 region is CASRRSGTQFFTDTQYF. The DNA for the CDR3 is TGTGCCAGCAGGCGATCAGGGACTCAGTTCTTCACAGATACGCAGTATTTT.

This clonotype occurred many times. The chain is built from TRBV20-1 and TRBJ1-2, with a possible D match to TRBD1 (5 bases). The ends were cut back, 6 bases at V and 0 bases at J, with 11 bases in the middle. This CDR3 spans 13 amino acids. Germline CDR1 is DFQATT and CDR2 is SNEGSKA (reference sequence). The CDR3 loop reads CSARGRANYGYTF. As DNA, the CDR3 is TGCAGTGCCCGGGGCCGAGCTAACTATGGCTACACCTTC.

This clonotype was detected many times. This chain joins TRBV6-1 and TRBJ1-5; no clear D. The germline gives CDR1 MNHNS, CDR2 SASEGT. With 8 bases removed from V and 0 bases from J, the gap between germline ends came to 17 bases. The CDR3 length is 16 residues. CDR3 bases: TGTGCCAGCTCCTCTCGGTCTGCGTATAGCAATCAGCCCCAGCATTTT. Amino acid sequence: CASSSRSAYSNQPQHF.

Comment on this clonotype: Mismatch with germline at one junction end may stem from a read error. The chain carries TRBV3-1 and TRBJ2-7; a possible D gene is TRBD2 (6 bases). Germline CDR1 reads LGHDT; CDR2 reads YNNKEL (reference sequence). The CDR3 has 15 amino acids. The CDR3 spells CACSQAGTGNYEQYF. In DNA, the CDR3 is TGTGCCTGCAGCCAGGCCGGGACTGGAAACTACGAGCAGTACTTC.

This clonotype was observed at least ten times. V is TRBV12-3 or TRBV12-4 and J is TRBJ2-7; 9 bases fit TRBD2. This CDR3 region has 15 residues. V shed 4 bases, J shed 2 bases, and the junction held 6 bases outside the gene matches. The CDR3 reads CASSSYAGGPYEQYF. CDR3 in DNA: TGTGCCAGCAGTTCCTACGCGGGGGGGCCCTACGAGCAGTACTTC.

The gene calls are TRBV30 and TRBJ2-2; D gene uncertain. The CDR3 is 14 residues long. Per germline, CDR1 GTSNPN and CDR2 SVGIG (reference sequence). V gave up 3 bases and J gave up 3 bases, with 11 bases separating them. The CDR3 spells CAWSLGEDTGELFF. In DNA form, the CDR3 reads TGTGCCTGGAGCCTTGGAGAGGACACCGGGGAGCTGTTTTTT. The whole variable domain, filled in from reference TRBV30 and TRBJ2-2, reads SQTIHQWPATLVQPVGSPLSLECTVEGTSNPNLYWYRQAAGRGLQLLFYSVGIGQISSEVPQNLSASRPQDRQFILSSKKLLLSDSGFYLCAWSLGEDTGELFFGEGSRLTVL.

The chain couples TRBV3-1 to TRBJ2-7, with D unresolved. CDR3 length equals 15 residues. The germline V gene encodes CDR1 LGHDT and CDR2 YNNKEL (reference sequence). With 0 bases removed from V and 0 bases from J, the gap between germline ends came to 9 bases. For the CDR3, the DNA is TGTGCCAGCAGCCAAGATAATCGGCCCTCCTACGAGCAGTACTTC. Amino acid sequence: CASSQDNRPSYEQYF.

The V call is TRBV30, the J call TRBJ1-4, with a possible D match to TRBD1 (5 bases). CDR3 length equals 14 residues. Germline CDR1 and CDR2: GTSNPN and SVGIG (reference sequence). V lost 4 bases and J 4 bases, leaving 13 bases between the germline ends. As DNA, the CDR3 is TGTGCCTGGACGCTGGCAGGGAGTAATGAAAAACTGTTTTTT. Its protein is CAWTLAGSNEKLFF.

This clonotype was detected a few times. CDR3 sequence: CASIPLGSLTDTQYF. CDR3 coding DNA: TGTGCCAGCATTCCATTAGGCTCTCTCACAGATACGCAGTATTTT. This sequence joins TRBV28 and TRBJ2-3, with D unresolved. The CDR3 contains 15 residues. CDR1 and CDR2 from the germline V gene are MDHEN and SYDVKM. Trimming removed 7 bases from V and 2 bases from J, with 16 bases in between.

This clonotype appeared many times. This rearrangement joins TRBV28 to TRBJ1-1, with D possibly matching TRBD1 (5 bases). From germline, CDR1 is MDHEN and CDR2 SYDVKM. This CDR3 has 11 amino acids. V was cut by 2 bases and J by 9 bases, with 7 bases left in between. The CDR3 DNA reads as TGTGCCAGCAGTTTACGACAGCAAGCTTTCTTT. Translating it yields CASSLRQQAFF. The full variable domain, completed using reference TRBV28 and TRBJ1-1, is DVKVTQSSRYLVKRTGEKVFLECVQDMDHENMFWYRQDPGLGLRLIYFSYDVKMKEKGDIPEGYSVSREKKERFSLILESASTNQTSMYLCASSLRQQAFFGQGTRLTVV.

V and J are TRBV6-1 and TRBJ1-1; D possibly corresponds to TRBD1 (6 bases). Germline lookup yields CDR1 MNHNS and CDR2 SASEGT. CDR3 size: 14 residues. CDR3 DNA sequence: TGTGTCTCGTCCCCCAGGGGAGGAGGCACTGAAGCTTTCTTT. It yields the protein CVSSPRGGGTEAFF.

V is TRBV14 and J is TRBJ1-4; 7 nucleotides align to TRBD1. Germline values: CDR1 SGHDN, CDR2 FVKESK. The junction had 3 bases not matched to a gene; V was cut back by 3 bases and J by 8 bases. The CDR3 loop spans 13 amino acids. The CDR3 DNA follows: TGTGCCAGCAGCCAGCTACAGGGGGAAAAACTGTTTTTT. It encodes CASSQLQGEKLFF.

The chain combines TRBV5-6 with TRBJ1-5; a weak D match, TRBD1 (5 bases). V was pared by 0 bases and J by 4 bases, with 11 bases between. Germline-derived CDR1 and CDR2 are SGHDT and YYEEEE. The CDR3 has 15 residues. CDR3 DNA: TGTGCCAGCAGCTTGGGAAGGGGCCGAAATCAGCCCCAGCATTTT. It codes for CASSLGRGRNQPQHF.

Many counts were recorded for this clonotype. V and J are TRBV11-2 and TRBJ2-7, with 9 bases identical to TRBD2. V gave up 8 bases and J gave up 3 bases; unmatched junction bases: 8. This CDR3 contains 14 residues. The germline gives CDR1 SGHAT, CDR2 FQNNGV. The CDR3 nucleotides read TGTGCCAGCGCCCCGCGAGCGGGAGGCTACGAGCAGTACTTC. It specifies CASAPRAGGYEQYF. Using reference TRBV11-2 and TRBJ2-7 for the parts outside the CDR3, the full variable domain is EAGVAQSPRYKIIEKRQSVAFWCNPISGHATLYWYQQILGQGPKLLIQFQNNGVVDDSQLPKDRFSAERLKGVDSTLKIQPAKLEDSAVYLCASAPRAGGYEQYFGPGTRLTVT.

This clonotype was recorded at least ten times. V and J are TRBV2 and TRBJ1-2; no definite D call. Germline V CDR1 and CDR2: SNHLY, FYNNEI. Trimming left V 3 bases short and J 3 bases short, with 14 bases between. The CDR3 contains 15 residues. In nucleotides, the CDR3 is TGTGCCAGCAGTGAGAGCCAAGCAAAATACTATGGCTACACCTTC. This codes for CASSESQAKYYGYTF. The variable domain in full, with the rest retrieved from reference TRBV2 and TRBJ1-2, is EPEVTQTPSHQVTQMGQEVILRCVPISNHLYFYWYRQILGQKVEFLVSFYNNEISEKSEIFDDQFSVERPDGSNFTLKIRSTKLEDSAMYFCASSESQAKYYGYTFGSGTRLTVV.

The chain links TRBV30 to TRBJ1-4; D gene ambiguous. The V end lost 0 bases, the J end lost 7 bases, and 9 bases lay between the germline ends. This CDR3 contains 13 residues. From germline, CDR1 is GTSNPN and CDR2 SVGIG (reference sequence). CDR3 in DNA: TGTGCCTGGAGTGTATGGGGTACTGAAAAACTGTTTTTT. This sequence encodes CAWSVWGTEKLFF. Together with reference TRBV30 and TRBJ1-4, the CDR3 gives the full variable domain: SQTIHQWPATLVQPVGSPLSLECTVEGTSNPNLYWYRQAAGRGLQLLFYSVGIGQISSEVPQNLSASRPQDRQFILSSKKLLLSDSGFYLCAWSVWGTEKLFFGSGTQLSVL.